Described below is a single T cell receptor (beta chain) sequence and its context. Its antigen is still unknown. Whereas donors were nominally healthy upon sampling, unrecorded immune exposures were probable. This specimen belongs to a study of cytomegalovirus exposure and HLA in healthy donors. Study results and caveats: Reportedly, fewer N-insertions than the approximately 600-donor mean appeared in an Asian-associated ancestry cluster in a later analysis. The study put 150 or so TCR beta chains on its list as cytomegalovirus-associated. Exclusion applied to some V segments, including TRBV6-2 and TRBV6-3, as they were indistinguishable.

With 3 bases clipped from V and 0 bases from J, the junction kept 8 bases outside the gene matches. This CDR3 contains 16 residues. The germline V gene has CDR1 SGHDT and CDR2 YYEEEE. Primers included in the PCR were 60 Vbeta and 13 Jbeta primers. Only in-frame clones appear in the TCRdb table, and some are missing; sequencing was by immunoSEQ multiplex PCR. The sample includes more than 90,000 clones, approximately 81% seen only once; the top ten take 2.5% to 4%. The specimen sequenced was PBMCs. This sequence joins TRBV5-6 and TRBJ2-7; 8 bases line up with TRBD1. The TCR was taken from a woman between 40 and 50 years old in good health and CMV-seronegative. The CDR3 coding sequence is TGTGCCAGCAGCTCGACCGGGACAGGTAGCTCCTACGAGCAGTACTTC. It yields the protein CASSSTGTGSSYEQYF. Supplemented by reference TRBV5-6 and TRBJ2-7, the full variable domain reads DAGVTQSPTHLIKTRGQQVTLRCSPKSGHDTVSWYQQALGQGPQFIFQYYEEEERQRGNFPDRFSGHQFPNYSSELNVNALLLGDSALYLCASSSTGTGSSYEQYFGPGTRLTVT.